This T cell receptor (beta chain) was sequenced for a study of control samples from healthy donors and cancer patients. Measured with immunoSEQ multiplex PCR; TCRdb has only the in-frame clones, and not every one. The repertoire consists of over 100,000 clones, with 75% to 95% occurring once and the leading ten covering roughly 2.7%. This TCR was recovered from a man aged 40-55 years in good health. The material sequenced was blood.

The CDR3 coding sequence is TGTGCCAGCAGCCGGGGTGGAGGTGCCGGGGAGCTGTTTTTT. This sequence encodes CASSRGGGAGELFF. The chain carries TRBV5-6 and TRBJ2-2; D is perhaps TRBD2 (5 bases). CDR3 length: 14 amino acids. Germline V lookup: CDR1 SGHDT, CDR2 YYEEEE. Trimming took 4 bases from V and 6 from J, leaving 13 bases between them. Full variable domain (rest looked up from reference TRBV5-6 and TRBJ2-2): DAGVTQSPTHLIKTRGQQVTLRCSPKSGHDTVSWYQQALGQGPQFIFQYYEEEERQRGNFPDRFSGHQFPNYSSELNVNALLLGDSALYLCASSRGGGAGELFFGEGSRLTVL.